What follows are 12 T cell receptor beta chains derived from one specimen sequenced in a study of CD8 T cells in Susac syndrome. Reverse transcription of roughly 0.5 to 1 ug RNA used random hexamers. TCRdb analysed the immunoSEQ multiplex PCR reads with MiXCR anew, one entry per CDR3 protein. Of 330,000 or so distinct CDR3 sequences listed, 85% are singletons. The sample consisted of CD8+ T cells from PBMCs. The receptors were gathered from a human donor with multiple sclerosis.

The CDR3 is CASSQASRGYGYTF. As DNA, the CDR3 is TGCGCCAGCAGCCAAGCGTCCAGGGGCTATGGCTACACCTTC. V gene TRBV4-3 combines with J gene TRBJ1-2; tentatively, D is TRBD1 (6 bases). The CDR3 covers 14 residues. The germline V and J ends were trimmed by 1 base and 4 bases, with 10 bases remaining between them. From germline, CDR1 is LGHNA and CDR2 YSLEER.

V gene TRBV24-1 combines with J gene TRBJ2-5; 10 nucleotides line up with TRBD2. With V trimmed by 4 bases and J by 5 bases, 3 bases remained unmatched. The CDR3 runs 14 residues. CDR1 KGHDR and CDR2 SFDVKD come from the germline V gene. CDR3 nucleotides: TGTGCCACCAGTGACCAGACTAGCGGGGAGACCCAGTACTTC. It yields the protein CATSDQTSGETQYF.

There are a few counts of this clonotype. The chain links TRBV12-3 or TRBV12-4 to TRBJ2-7, with D tentatively TRBD2 (6 bases). With 6 bases removed from V and 0 bases from J, the gap between germline ends came to 12 bases. The CDR3 covers 14 residues. In nucleotides, the CDR3 is TGTGCCAGCAGAGCCTACGGGAGCTCCTACGAGCAGTACTTC. Its protein is CASRAYGSSYEQYF.

The gene calls are TRBV11-2 and TRBJ2-2, with D maybe TRBD1 (6 bases). Germline CDR1 and CDR2: SGHAT and FQNNGV. The CDR3 loop spans 15 amino acids. Deletions cut 3 bases from V and 6 bases from J, with 14 bases between. The CDR3 DNA sequence: TGTGCCAGCAGCTTGGGGGCCGGCACGTCCGGGGAGCTGTTTTTT. It is translated as CASSLGAGTSGELFF. Based on the CDR3 plus reference TRBV11-2 and TRBJ2-2, the full variable domain is EAGVAQSPRYKIIEKRQSVAFWCNPISGHATLYWYQQILGQGPKLLIQFQNNGVVDDSQLPKDRFSAERLKGVDSTLKIQPAKLEDSAVYLCASSLGAGTSGELFFGEGSRLTVL.

The rearrangement links TRBV27 to TRBJ2-7; D is ambiguous. Germline CDR1 reads MNHEY; CDR2 reads SMNVEV (reference sequence). V was pared by 6 bases and J by 0 bases, with 12 bases between. This CDR3 comprises 14 residues. CDR3 amino acids: CASSPKRSSYEQYF. The DNA for the CDR3 is TGTGCCAGCAGCCCTAAGAGATCCTCCTACGAGCAGTACTTC.

In its sample, this clonotype was seen once. The gene calls are TRBV7-9 and TRBJ2-1; TRBD1 matches 7 bases. Germline loops: CDR1 SEHNR, CDR2 FQNEAQ (reference sequence). Germline trimming cut 0 bases from V and 9 bases from J; bases unmatched to any gene: 8. There are 15 residues in the CDR3. The DNA for the CDR3 is TGTGCCAGCAGCTTAGCTCTTGACAGGGCCGGTGAGCAGTTCTTC. Protein: CASSLALDRAGEQFF. The full variable domain, with the rest looked up from reference TRBV7-9 and TRBJ2-1, is DTGVSQNPRHKITKRGQNVTFRCDPISEHNRLYWYRQTLGQGPEFLTYFQNEAQLEKSRLLSDRFSAERPKGSFSTLEIQRTEQGDSAMYLCASSLALDRAGEQFFGPGTRLTVL.

The J gene is TRBJ2-1, the V gene TRBV29-1, with 7 bases that match TRBD2. There are 15 residues in the CDR3. Looked up from germline, CDR1 is SQVTM and CDR2 is ANQGSEA. V dropped 4 bases and J dropped 1; count of bases not matched to a gene: 7. CDR3 sequence reads: CSVVGGGLSYNEQFF. The CDR3, as DNA: TGCAGCGTTGTGGGGGGGGGACTTTCCTACAATGAGCAGTTCTTC.

The chain combines TRBV11-2 with TRBJ1-2; unclear D gene. The CDR3 sequence is 17 residues long. Germline CDR1 SGHAT, CDR2 FQNNGV. V was shortened by 4 bases and J by 4 bases, with 22 bases between the two germline ends. CDR3 nucleotide sequence: TGTGCCAGCAGCTATGAGACACCTCCAACTATGCCCTATGGCTACACCTTC. This translates into CASSYETPPTMPYGYTF.

The chain has TRBV28 and TRBJ2-1; no clear D gene. Germline lookup yields CDR1 MDHEN and CDR2 SYDVKM. Trimming left V 5 bases short and J 7 bases short, with 15 bases between. The CDR3 loop spans 14 amino acids. The CDR3 sequence is CASSPSEDGNEQFF. The CDR3 DNA sequence: TGTGCCAGCAGTCCCTCAGAGGACGGGAATGAGCAGTTCTTC.

The J gene is TRBJ2-5, the V gene TRBV4-3, with D possibly called TRBD1 or TRBD2 (5 bases each). The germline CDR1 and CDR2 sequences are LGHNA and YSLEER. Trimming took off 3 bases at V and 4 bases at J, with 12 bases between the two ends. The CDR3 is made up of 14 amino acids. The CDR3 bases are TGCGCCAGCAGCCATCGGACGAGGGGAGAGACCCAGTACTTC. It encodes CASSHRTRGETQYF.

This rearrangement joins TRBV20-1 to TRBJ2-1, with unresolved D. Trimming took 1 base from V and 4 from J, leaving 14 bases between them. Per the germline V gene, CDR1 is DFQATT and CDR2 is SNEGSKA (reference sequence). The CDR3 loop spans 15 amino acids. CDR3 in DNA: TGCAGTGCTAGAGTCCCAGGAGACGGATACAATGAGCAGTTCTTC. Translating gives CSARVPGDGYNEQFF.

This clonotype was counted once. The V call is TRBV30, the J call TRBJ2-7; 7 bases agree with TRBD1. Germline loops: CDR1 GTSNPN, CDR2 SVGIG (reference sequence). V lost 1 base and J lost 2; bases outside the gene matches: 2. The CDR3 is 13 residues long. The DNA for the CDR3 is TGTGCCTGGAGTGCGGACAGGACCTACGAGCAGTACTTC. Translating it yields CAWSADRTYEQYF.